This TCR beta chain was retrieved from a study of cytotoxic CD8 clonotypes in ibrutinib-treated CLL. Data came from immunoSEQ multiplex PCR; TCRdb stores just in-frame clones and leaves some out. The sample lists about 74,000 clones, 80% occurring once. There are 15 residues in the CDR3. The ends were cut back, 6 bases at V and 5 bases at J, with 20 bases in the middle. The germline V gene encodes CDR1 MGHDK and CDR2 SYGVNS. V is TRBV25-1 and J is TRBJ2-7, with D perhaps matching TRBD1 or TRBD2 (5 bases each). The sequencing here drew on PBMCs, taken at disease progression, from a patient treated with ibrutinib. The receptor comes from a human donor with chronic lymphocytic leukemia. The CDR3, as DNA: TGTGCCAGCAGCCCCGGGACGGTCTTGGGGGACGAGCAGTACTTC. This sequence encodes CASSPGTVLGDEQYF.